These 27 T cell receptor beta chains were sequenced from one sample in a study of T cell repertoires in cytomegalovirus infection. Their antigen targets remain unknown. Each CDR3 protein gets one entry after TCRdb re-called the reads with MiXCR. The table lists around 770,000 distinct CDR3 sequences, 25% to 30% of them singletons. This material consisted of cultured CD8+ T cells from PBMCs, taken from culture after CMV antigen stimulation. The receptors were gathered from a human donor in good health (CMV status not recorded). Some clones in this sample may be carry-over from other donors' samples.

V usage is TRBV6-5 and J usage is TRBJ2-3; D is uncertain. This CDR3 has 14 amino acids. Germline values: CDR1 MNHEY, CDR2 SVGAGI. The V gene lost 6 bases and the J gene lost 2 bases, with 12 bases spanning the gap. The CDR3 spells CASSLFTDTDTQYF. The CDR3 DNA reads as TGTGCCAGCAGCTTATTCACTGACACAGATACGCAGTATTTT.

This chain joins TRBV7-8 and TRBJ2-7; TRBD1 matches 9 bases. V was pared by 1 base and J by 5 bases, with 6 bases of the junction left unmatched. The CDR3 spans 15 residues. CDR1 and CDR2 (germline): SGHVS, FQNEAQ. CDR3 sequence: CASSLGRTGVNEQYV. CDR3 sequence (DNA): TGTGCCAGCAGCTTAGGCCGGACAGGGGTGAACGAGCAGTACGTC.

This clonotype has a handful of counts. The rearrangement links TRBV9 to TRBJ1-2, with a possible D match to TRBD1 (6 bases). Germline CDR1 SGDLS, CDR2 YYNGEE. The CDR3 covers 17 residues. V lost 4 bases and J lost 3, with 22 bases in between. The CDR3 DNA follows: TGTGCCAGCAGCACGACCGGGACACCTACCCCCTACTATGGCTACACCTTC. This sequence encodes CASSTTGTPTPYYGYTF.

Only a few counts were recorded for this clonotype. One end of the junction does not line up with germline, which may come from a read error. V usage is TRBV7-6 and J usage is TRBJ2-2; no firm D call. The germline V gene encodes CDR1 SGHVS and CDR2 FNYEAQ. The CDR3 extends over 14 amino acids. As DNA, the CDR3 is TGTGCTAGCAGCTTAGGTAAAACTGGCCCGGAGCTGTTTTTT. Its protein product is CASSLGKTGPELFF.

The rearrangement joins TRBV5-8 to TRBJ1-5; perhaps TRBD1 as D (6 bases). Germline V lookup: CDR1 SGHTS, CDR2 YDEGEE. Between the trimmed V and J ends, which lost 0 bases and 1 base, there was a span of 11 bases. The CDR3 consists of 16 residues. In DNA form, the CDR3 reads TGTGCCAGCAGCTTGGGGGGGCGTGGGAGCAATCAGCCCCAGCATTTT. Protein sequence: CASSLGGRGSNQPQHF.

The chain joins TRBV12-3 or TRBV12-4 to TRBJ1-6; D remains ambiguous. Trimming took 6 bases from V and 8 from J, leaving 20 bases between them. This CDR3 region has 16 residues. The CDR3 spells CASSFLLEGFDSPLHF. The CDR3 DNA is TGTGCCAGCAGCTTCCTATTGGAGGGATTTGATTCACCCCTCCACTTT.

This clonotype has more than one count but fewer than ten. DNA for the CDR3: TGTGCCAGCAGTTTTAGCCAGCGGGGGCCGTCAGATACGCAGTATTTT. This codes for CASSFSQRGPSDTQYF. The genes are TRBV12-3 or TRBV12-4 and TRBJ2-3, with 8 bases aligning to TRBD2. The CDR3 consists of 16 residues. V lost 3 bases to trimming and J lost 4 bases; unmatched junction nucleotides: 9.

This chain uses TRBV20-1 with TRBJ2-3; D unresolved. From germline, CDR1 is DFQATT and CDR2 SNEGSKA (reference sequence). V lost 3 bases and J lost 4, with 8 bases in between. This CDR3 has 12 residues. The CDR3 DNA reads TGCAGTGCTAGGGTCTTCTCAGATACGCAGTATTTT. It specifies CSARVFSDTQYF.

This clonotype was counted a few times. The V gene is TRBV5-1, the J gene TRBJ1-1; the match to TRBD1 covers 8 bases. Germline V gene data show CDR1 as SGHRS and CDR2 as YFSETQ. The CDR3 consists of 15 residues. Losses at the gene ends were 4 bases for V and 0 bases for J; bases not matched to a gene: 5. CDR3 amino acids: CASSAGQGMNTEAFF. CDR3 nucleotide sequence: TGCGCCAGCAGCGCTGGACAGGGAATGAACACTGAAGCTTTCTTT.

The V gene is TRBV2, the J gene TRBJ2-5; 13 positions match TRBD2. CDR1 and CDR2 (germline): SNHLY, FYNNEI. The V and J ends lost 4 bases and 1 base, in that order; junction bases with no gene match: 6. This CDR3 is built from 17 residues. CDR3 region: CASSAWTSGGRQETQYF. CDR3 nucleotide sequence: TGTGCCAGCAGTGCCTGGACTAGCGGGGGACGCCAAGAGACCCAGTACTTC.

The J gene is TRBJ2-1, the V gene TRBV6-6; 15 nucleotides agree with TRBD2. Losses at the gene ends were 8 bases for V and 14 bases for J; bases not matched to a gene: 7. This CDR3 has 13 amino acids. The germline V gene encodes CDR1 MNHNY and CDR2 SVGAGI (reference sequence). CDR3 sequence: CASPGLAGGQEFF. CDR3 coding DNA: TGTGCCAGCCCTGGACTAGCGGGGGGGCAGGAGTTCTTC.

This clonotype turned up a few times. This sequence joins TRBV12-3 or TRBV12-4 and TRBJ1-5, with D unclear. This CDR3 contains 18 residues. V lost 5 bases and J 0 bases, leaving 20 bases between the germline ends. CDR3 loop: CASSPPGSAGYSNQPQHF. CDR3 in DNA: TGTGCCAGCAGTCCACCGGGCTCCGCCGGCTATAGCAATCAGCCCCAGCATTTT.

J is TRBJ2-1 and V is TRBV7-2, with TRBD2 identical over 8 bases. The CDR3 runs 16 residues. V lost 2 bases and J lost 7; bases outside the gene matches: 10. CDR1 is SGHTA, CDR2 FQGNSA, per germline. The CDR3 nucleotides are TGTGCCAGCAGCTTAAGTCGGGGGGGCCCCGAGAATGAGCAGTTCTTC. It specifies CASSLSRGGPENEQFF.

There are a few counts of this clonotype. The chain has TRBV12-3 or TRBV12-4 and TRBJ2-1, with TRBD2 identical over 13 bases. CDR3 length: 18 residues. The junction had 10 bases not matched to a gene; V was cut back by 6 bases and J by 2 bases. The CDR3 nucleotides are TGTGCCAGCAGACTCGGGACTAGCGGGACGGCAGCCTACAATGAGCAGTTCTTC. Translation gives CASRLGTSGTAAYNEQFF.

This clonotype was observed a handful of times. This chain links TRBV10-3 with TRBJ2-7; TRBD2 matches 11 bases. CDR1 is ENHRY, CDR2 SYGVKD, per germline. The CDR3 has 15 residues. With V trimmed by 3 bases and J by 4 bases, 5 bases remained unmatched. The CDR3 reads CAISEKGLAVYEQYF. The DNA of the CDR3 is TGTGCCATCAGTGAAAAGGGACTAGCGGTATACGAGCAGTACTTC.

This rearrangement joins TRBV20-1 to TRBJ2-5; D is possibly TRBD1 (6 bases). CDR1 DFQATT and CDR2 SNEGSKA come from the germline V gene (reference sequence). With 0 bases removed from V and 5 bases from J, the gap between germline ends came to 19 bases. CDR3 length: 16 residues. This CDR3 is CSARDGPTGGGETQYF. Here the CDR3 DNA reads TGCAGTGCTAGAGATGGCCCTACAGGTGGGGGCGAGACCCAGTACTTC.

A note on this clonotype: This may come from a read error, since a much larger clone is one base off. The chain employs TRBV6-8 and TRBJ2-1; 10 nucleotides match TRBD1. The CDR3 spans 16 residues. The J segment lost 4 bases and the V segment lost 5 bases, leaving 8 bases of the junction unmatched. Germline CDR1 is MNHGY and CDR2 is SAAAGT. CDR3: CASSVSPGQGYNEQFF. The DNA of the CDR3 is TGTGCCAGCAGTGTGTCGCCGGGACAGGGGTACAATGAGCAGTTCTTC.

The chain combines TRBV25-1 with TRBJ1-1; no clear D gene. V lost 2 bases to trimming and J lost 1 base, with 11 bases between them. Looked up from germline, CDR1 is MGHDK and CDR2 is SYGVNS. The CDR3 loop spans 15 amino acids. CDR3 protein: CASSEVGRGNTEAFF. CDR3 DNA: TGTGCCAGCAGTGAAGTGGGCAGAGGGAACACTGAAGCTTTCTTT. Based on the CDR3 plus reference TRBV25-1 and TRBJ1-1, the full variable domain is EADIYQTPRYLVIGTGKKITLECSQTMGHDKMYWYQQDPGMELHLIHYSYGVNSTEKGDLSSESTVSRIRTEHFPLTLESARPSHTSQYLCASSEVGRGNTEAFFGQGTRLTVV.

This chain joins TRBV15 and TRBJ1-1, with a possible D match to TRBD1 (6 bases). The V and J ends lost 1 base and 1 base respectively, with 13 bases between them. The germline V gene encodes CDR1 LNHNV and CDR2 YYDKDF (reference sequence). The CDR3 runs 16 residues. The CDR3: CATSRAGGQGNTEAFF. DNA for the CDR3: TGTGCCACCAGCAGAGCTGGGGGGCAGGGGAACACTGAAGCTTTCTTT.

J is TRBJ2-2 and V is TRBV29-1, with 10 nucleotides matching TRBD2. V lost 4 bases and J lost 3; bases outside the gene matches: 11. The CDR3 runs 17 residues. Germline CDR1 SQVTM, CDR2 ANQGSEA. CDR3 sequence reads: CSVAGSSGGHDTGELFF. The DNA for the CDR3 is TGCAGCGTTGCGGGGTCTAGCGGGGGCCACGACACCGGGGAGCTGTTTTTT.

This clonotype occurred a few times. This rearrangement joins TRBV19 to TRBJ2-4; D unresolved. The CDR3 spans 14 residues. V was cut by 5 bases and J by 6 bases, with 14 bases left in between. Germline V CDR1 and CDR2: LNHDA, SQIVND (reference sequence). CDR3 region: CASSPLREGNIQYF. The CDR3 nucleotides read TGTGCCAGTAGTCCTCTTAGAGAAGGAAACATTCAGTACTTC. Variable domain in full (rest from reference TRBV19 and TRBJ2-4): DGGITQSPKYLFRKEGQNVTLSCEQNLNHDAMYWYRQDPGQGLRLIYYSQIVNDFQKGDIAEGYSVSREKKESFPLTVTSAQKNPTAFYLCASSPLREGNIQYFGAGTRLSVL.

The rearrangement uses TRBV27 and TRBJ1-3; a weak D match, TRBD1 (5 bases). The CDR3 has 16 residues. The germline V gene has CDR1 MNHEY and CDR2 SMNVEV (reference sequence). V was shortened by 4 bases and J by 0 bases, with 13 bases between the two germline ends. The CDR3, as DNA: TGTGCCAGCAGTTCCACCCCCGACAGCTCTGGAAACACCATATATTTT. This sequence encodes CASSSTPDSSGNTIYF.

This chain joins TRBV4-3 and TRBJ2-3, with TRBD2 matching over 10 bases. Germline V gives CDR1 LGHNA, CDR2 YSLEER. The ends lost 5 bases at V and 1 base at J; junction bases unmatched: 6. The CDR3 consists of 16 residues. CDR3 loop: CASSKTGTSGTDTQYF. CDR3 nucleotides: TGCGCCAGCAGCAAAACCGGGACTAGCGGCACAGATACGCAGTATTTT.

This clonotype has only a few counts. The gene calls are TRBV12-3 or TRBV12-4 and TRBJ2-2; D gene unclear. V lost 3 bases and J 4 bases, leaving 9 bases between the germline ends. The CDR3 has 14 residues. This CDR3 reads CASSFFLTTGELFF. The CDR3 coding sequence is TGTGCCAGCAGTTTTTTTCTTACCACCGGGGAGCTGTTTTTT.

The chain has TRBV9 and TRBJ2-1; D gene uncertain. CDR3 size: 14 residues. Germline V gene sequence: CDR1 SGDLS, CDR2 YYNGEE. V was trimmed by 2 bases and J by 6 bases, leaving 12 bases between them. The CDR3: CASSVPTIRNEQFF. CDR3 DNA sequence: TGTGCCAGCAGCGTTCCCACGATACGCAATGAGCAGTTCTTC.

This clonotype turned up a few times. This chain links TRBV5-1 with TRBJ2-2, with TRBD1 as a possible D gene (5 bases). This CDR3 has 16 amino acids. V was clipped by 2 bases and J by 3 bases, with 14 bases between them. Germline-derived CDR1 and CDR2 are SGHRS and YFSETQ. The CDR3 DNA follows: TGCGCCAGCAGCTTTGTGGCAGGGCCCTACACCGGGGAGCTGTTTTTT. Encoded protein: CASSFVAGPYTGELFF.

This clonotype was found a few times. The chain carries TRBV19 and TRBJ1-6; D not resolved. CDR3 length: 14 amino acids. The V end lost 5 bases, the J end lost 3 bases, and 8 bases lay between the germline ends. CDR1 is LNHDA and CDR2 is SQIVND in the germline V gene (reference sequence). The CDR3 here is CASSGVIYNSPLHF. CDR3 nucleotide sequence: TGTGCCAGTAGTGGTGTCATCTATAATTCACCCCTCCACTTT. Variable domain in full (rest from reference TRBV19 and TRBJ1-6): DGGITQSPKYLFRKEGQNVTLSCEQNLNHDAMYWYRQDPGQGLRLIYYSQIVNDFQKGDIAEGYSVSREKKESFPLTVTSAQKNPTAFYLCASSGVIYNSPLHFGNGTRLTVT.